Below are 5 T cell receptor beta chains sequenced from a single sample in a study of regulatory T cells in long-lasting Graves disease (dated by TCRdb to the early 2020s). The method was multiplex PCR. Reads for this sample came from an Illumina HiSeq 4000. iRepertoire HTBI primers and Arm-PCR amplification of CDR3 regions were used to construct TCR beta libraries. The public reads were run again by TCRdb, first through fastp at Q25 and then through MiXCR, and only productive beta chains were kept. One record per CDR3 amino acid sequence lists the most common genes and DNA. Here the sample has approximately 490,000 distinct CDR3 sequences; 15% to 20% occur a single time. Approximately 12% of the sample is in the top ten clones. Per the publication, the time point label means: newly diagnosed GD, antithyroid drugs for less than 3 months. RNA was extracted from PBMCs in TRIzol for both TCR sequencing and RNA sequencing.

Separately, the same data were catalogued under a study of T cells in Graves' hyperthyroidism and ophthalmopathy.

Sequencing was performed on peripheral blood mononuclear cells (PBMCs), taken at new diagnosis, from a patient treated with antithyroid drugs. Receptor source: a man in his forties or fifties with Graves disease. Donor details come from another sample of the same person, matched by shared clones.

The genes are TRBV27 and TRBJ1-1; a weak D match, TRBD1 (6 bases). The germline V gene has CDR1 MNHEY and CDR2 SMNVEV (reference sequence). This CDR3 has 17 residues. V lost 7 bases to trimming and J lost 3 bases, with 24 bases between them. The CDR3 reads CASIPRAGQFLDTEAFF. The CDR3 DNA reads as TGTGCCAGCATTCCAAGGGCTGGACAGTTCCTAGACACTGAAGCTTTCTTT.

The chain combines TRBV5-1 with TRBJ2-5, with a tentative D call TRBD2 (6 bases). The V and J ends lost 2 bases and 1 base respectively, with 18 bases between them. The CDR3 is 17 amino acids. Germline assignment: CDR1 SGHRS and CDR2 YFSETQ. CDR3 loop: CASSFMRDSKSQETQYF. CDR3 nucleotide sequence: TGCGCCAGCAGCTTTATGAGGGACTCAAAATCCCAAGAGACCCAGTACTTC.

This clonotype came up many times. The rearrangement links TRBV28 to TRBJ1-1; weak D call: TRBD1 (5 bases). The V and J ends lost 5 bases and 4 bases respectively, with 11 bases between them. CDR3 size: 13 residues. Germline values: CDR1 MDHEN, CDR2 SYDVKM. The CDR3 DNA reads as TGTGCCAGCAGTCTAGGGACGGTCACTGAAGCTTTCTTT. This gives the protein CASSLGTVTEAFF.

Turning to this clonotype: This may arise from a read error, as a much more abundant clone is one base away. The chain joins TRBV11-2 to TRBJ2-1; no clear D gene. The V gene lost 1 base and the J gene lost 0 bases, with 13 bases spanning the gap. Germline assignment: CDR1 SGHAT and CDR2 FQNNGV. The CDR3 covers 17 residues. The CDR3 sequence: CASSLGSTEYSYNEQFF. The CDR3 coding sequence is TGTGCCAGCAGCTTAGGGTCTACCGAATACTCCTACAATGAGCAGTTCTTC.

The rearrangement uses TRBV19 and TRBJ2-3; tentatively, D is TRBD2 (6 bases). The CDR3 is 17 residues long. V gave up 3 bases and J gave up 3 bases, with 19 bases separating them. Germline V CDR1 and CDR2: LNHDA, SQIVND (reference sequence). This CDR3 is CASSIERQRRGTDTQYF. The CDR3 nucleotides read TGTGCCAGTAGTATTGAGCGCCAACGGAGGGGTACAGATACGCAGTATTTT.